This TCR beta chain was observed in a study of CD8 T cells in Susac syndrome. General study points: The study recognized that its TCR sequencing and HLA analysis covered a relatively small number of individuals.

On this clonotype itself: Its antigen is currently unknown.

V lost 4 bases to trimming and J lost 8 bases, with 15 bases between them. This CDR3 comprises 13 residues. In germline, CDR1 is SGHNT, CDR2 YYREEE (reference sequence). cDNA came from approximately 0.5 to 1 ug RNA primed by random hexamers. An immunoSEQ multiplex PCR amplified TCR beta CDR3 over 54 Vbeta and 13 Jbeta. TCRdb redid the calling of the immunoSEQ multiplex PCR reads with MiXCR, one entry per CDR3 protein. In the table there are more than 200,000 distinct CDR3 sequences, around 95% of which are singletons. From blood CD8+ and CD4+ T cells, the TCR beta chain was sequenced. Negative isolation was applied to CD8+ and CD4+ T cells, and FACS enrichment was applied to TEMRA cells.

The material sequenced was CD4+ T cells from PBMCs. The source of this sequence is a human donor with multiple sclerosis. The rearrangement joins TRBV5-4 to TRBJ1-1; D is uncertain. In nucleotides, the CDR3 is TGTGCCAGCAGCCCCCTCGGGATAGGAGAAGCTTTCTTT. Its protein product is CASSPLGIGEAFF.